This TCR beta chain was obtained from a study of T cell clonotyping in hematopoietic cell transplantation. Repertoires were generated with immunoSEQ multiplex PCR, while TCRdb's copy carries only in-frame clones and drops some. The sample lists approximately 15,000 clones, approximately 87% occurring once. Study conclusions and caveats: Broader posttransplant TCR repertoire diversity was predicted by graft donor and pretransplant recipient Inverse Simpson Index values. Pathologically expanded recipient clonotypes increased progressively from day 30 to day 180 as diversity fell. Without cell sorting, CD4 versus CD8 contributions remain unresolved.

A remark on this clone: Its antigen is unidentified.

Samples: about 28 days before transplant, then days 30, 100 and 180 after. Unmatched junction bases numbered 9, after V lost 1 base and J lost 0 bases. The CDR3 has 18 residues. CDR1 is GTSNPN, CDR2 SVGIG, per germline (reference sequence). The chain uses TRBV30 and TRBJ1-5; the match to TRBD1 covers 10 bases. The source was PBMCs, collected 100 days after allogeneic stem cell transplant. This receptor was identified in a male patient aged 60-69 years who had an allogeneic stem cell transplant from a related donor, so the T cells may come from the graft donor. Some clones in this sample may be carry-over from other donors' samples. Here the CDR3 reads CAWSGGQGISYSNQPQHF. CDR3 bases: TGTGCCTGGAGTGGGGGACAGGGGATTTCCTATAGCAATCAGCCCCAGCATTTT.